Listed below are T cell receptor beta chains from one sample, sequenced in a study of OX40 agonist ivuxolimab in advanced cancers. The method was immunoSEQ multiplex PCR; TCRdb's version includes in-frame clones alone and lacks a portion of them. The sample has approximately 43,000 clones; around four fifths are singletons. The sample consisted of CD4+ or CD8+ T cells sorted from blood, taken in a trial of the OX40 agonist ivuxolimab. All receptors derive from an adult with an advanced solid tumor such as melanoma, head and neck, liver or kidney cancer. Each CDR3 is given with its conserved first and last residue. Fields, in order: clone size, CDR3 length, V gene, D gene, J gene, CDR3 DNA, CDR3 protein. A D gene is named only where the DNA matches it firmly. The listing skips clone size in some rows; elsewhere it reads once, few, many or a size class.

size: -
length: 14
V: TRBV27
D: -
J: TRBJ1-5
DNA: TGTGCCAGCAGTTTATCGATATACAATCAGCCCCAGCATTTT
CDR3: CASSLSIYNQPQHF

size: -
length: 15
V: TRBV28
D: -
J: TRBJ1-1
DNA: TGTGCCAGCAGTCCCCCGGGAGCGTTGAACACTGAAGCTTTCTTT
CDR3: CASSPPGALNTEAFF

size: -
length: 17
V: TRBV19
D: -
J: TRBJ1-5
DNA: TGTGCCAGTAGTATAGGGTACAGGGTTTTGTTCCGGCAGCCCCAGCATTTT
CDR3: CASSIGYRVLFRQPQHF

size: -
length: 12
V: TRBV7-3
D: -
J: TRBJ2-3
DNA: TGTGCCAGCAGTTCTAGCACAGATACGCAGTATTTT
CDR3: CASSSSTDTQYF

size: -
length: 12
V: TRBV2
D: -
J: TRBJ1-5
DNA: TGTGCCAGTAGGAGGGTCGGGCAGCCCCAGCATTTT
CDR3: CASRRVGQPQHF

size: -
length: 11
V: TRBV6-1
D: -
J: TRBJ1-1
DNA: TGTGCCTCCGGGTGGACAACTCAGGCTTTCTTT
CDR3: CASGWTTQAFF

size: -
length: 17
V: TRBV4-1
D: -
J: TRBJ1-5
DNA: TGCGCCAGCAGCCAAGGATTGACGGATCTTAGCAATCAGCCCCAGCATTTT
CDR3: CASSQGLTDLSNQPQHF

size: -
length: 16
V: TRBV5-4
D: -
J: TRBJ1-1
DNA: TGTGCCAGCAGCTTGGATGGAAGGGGATCGAACACTGAAGCTTTCTTT
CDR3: CASSLDGRGSNTEAFF

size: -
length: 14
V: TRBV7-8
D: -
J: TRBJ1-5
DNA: TGTGCCAGCAGCTCCGGATGGAGCAATCAGCCCCAGCATTTT
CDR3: CASSSGWSNQPQHF

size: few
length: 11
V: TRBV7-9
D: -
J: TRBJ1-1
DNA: TGTGCCAGCAGCTTAGTTGATGAAGCTTTCTTT
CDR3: CASSLVDEAFF

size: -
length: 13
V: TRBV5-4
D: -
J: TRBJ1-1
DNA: TGTGCCAGCAGCTTTAAGGTAGGGGCTGAAGCTTTCTTT
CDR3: CASSFKVGAEAFF

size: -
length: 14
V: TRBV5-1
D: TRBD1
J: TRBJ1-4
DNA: TGCGCCAGCAGCCAACGGACAGGGAATGAAAAACTGTTTTTT
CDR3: CASSQRTGNEKLFF

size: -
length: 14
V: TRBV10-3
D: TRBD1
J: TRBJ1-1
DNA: TGTGCCATCAGCCCGGGACAGTTTAACACTGAAGCTTTCTTT
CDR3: CAISPGQFNTEAFF

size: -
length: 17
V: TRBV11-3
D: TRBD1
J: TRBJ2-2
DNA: TGTGCCAGCAGCCCGTTTCGGACAGGGAAGAACACCGGGGAGCTGTTTTTT
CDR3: CASSPFRTGKNTGELFF

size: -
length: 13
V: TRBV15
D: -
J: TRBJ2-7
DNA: TGTGCCACCAGCAGTCCGTCAACCTACGAGCAGTACTTC
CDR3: CATSSPSTYEQYF

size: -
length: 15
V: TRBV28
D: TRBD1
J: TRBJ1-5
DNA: TGTGCCAGCAGTTACCGGGACAGACACAATCAGCCCCAGCATTTT
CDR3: CASSYRDRHNQPQHF

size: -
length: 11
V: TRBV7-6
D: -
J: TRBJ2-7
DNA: TGTGCCAGCAGCTTTAGGAACGAGCAGTACTTC
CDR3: CASSFRNEQYF

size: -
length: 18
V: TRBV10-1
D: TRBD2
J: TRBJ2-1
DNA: TGCGCCAGCAGTGAGTCCGAGGGAACTAGCGGGAGAGGTGGGGAGCAGTTCTTC
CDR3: CASSESEGTSGRGGEQFF

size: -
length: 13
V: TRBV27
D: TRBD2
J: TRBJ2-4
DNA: TGTGCCAGCAGTTTATTGACTAGCGGGCTTCAGTACTTC
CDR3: CASSLLTSGLQYF

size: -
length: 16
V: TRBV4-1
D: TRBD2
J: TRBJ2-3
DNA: TGCGCCAGCAGCCCCTTAGCGGGAGTTATGACAGATACGCAGTATTTT
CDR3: CASSPLAGVMTDTQYF

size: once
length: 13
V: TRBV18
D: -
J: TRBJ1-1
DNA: TGTGCCAGCTCACCGACCAGGGTCGCTGAAGCTTTCTTT
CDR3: CASSPTRVAEAFF

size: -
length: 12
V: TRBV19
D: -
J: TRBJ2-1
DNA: TGTGCCAGTAAGCAGGAATACAATGAGCAGTTCTTC
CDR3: CASKQEYNEQFF

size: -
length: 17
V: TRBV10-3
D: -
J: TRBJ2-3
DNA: TGTGCCATCAGTGAGTCGGTACCAGGGAGTGCCTTAGATACGCAGTATTTT
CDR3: CAISESVPGSALDTQYF

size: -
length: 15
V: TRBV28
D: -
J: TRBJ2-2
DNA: TGTGCCAGCAGTCAAGGGGGGGCTGGCACCGGGGAGCTGTTTTTT
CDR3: CASSQGGAGTGELFF

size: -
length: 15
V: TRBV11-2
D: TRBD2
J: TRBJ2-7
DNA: TGTGCCAGCAGTTACCGACTAGCGGGCACCTACGAGCAGTACTTC
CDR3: CASSYRLAGTYEQYF

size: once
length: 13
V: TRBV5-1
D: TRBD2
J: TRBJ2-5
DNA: TGCGCCAGCAGCACCCCAGCGGGAGGGCACCAGTACTTC
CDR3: CASSTPAGGHQYF

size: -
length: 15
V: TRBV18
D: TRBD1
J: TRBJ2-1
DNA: TGTGCCAGCTCACCACCTACAGGGGGCGCGAATGAGCAGTTCTTC
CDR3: CASSPPTGGANEQFF

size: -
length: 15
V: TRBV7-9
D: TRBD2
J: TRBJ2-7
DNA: TGTGCCAGCAGCTTAGCGAAAGCTAGCGGGAACGAGCAGTACTTC
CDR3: CASSLAKASGNEQYF

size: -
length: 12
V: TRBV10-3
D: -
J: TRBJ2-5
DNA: TGTGCCACTACTGGAGGGGAAGAGACCCAGTACTTC
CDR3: CATTGGEETQYF

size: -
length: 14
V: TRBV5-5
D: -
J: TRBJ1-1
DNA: TGTGCCAGCAGCTTGAGGCATCAGAACACTGAAGCTTTCTTT
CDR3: CASSLRHQNTEAFF

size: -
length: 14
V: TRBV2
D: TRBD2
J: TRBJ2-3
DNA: TGTGCCAGCAGGATAGCGGGAGTAATAGATACGCAGTATTTT
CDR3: CASRIAGVIDTQYF

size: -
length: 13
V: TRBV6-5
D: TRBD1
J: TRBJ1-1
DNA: TGTGCCAGCAGCCCCCGCCGGGACAGGGAGGCTTTCTTT
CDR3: CASSPRRDREAFF

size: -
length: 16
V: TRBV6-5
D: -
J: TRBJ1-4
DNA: TGTGCCAGCAGTTACTCACCGGGGCTAGAGAATGAAAAACTGTTTTTT
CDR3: CASSYSPGLENEKLFF

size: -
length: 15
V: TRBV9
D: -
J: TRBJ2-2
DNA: TGTGCCAGCAGCGTAGAATCCTCGAACACCGGGGAGCTGTTTTTT
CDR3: CASSVESSNTGELFF

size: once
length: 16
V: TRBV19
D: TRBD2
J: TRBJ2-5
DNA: TGTGCCAGTAGTATAGGAGGAGGAGCGGGAGTGGAGACCCAGTACTTC
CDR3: CASSIGGGAGVETQYF

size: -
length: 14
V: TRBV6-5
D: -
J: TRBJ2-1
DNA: TGTGCCAGCAGTTACTACGGGACCTTGGGTGAGCAGTTCTTC
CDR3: CASSYYGTLGEQFF

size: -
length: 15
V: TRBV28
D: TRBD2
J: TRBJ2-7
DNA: TGTGCCAGCAGTTTACCAGCGGGAGGACCCTACGAGCAGTACTTC
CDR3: CASSLPAGGPYEQYF

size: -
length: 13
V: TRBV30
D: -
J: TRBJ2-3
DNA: TGTGCCTGTTTCCGGGAGTCTGGAGATACGCAGTATTTT
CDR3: CACFRESGDTQYF

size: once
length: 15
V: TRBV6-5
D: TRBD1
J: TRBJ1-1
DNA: TGTGCCAGCAGTTTAATGGGACAGGGGAACACTGAAGCTTTCTTT
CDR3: CASSLMGQGNTEAFF

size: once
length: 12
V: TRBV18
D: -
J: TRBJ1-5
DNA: TGTGCCAGCTCACCACGGGGGCAGCCCCAGCATTTT
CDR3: CASSPRGQPQHF